The following is a T cell receptor beta chain sequence with its context. Trimming took 4 bases from V and 6 from J, leaving 16 bases between them. The CDR3 has 14 residues. The germline CDR1 and CDR2 sequences are SGHRS and YFSETQ. The protocol was immunoSEQ multiplex PCR, while the TCRdb copy is restricted to in-frame clones and leaves out a portion. The table records 26,000 or so clones, over 55% of them present only once. Time point: cycle 4 day 1 (C4D1), after more than five weeks of nivolumab. Every patient was affected by relapse after autologous stem cell transplantation, while exposure to brentuximab vedotin was not uniform. The data were taken from a study of PD-1 blockade in classical Hodgkin lymphoma.

This sequence originates from a human donor with classical Hodgkin lymphoma. The chain recombines TRBV5-1 with TRBJ1-1, with a possible D match to TRBD1 (5 bases). Source: peripheral blood mononuclear cells (PBMCs), taken before the fourth cycle of nivolumab. CDR3 DNA: TGCGCCAGCAGCGGGGGACCGTCTGCGGCTGAAGCTTTCTTT. It codes for CASSGGPSAAEAFF.